This T cell receptor (beta chain) came from a study of beta chain features in type 1 diabetes. Findings of the study overall: When Type 1 diabetes patients were examined, their TCRB CDR3s proved moderately but significantly shorter in all four CD4+ subsets.

The investigators reverse transcribed all of the isolated RNA, so they sequenced expressed TCRB transcripts. The method was immunoSEQ multiplex PCR; TCRdb's version includes in-frame clones alone and lacks a portion of them. Of about 340,000 clones in the sample, approximately 10% were seen once. CDR1 SGHTA and CDR2 FQGNSA come from the germline V gene. The CDR3 sequence is 13 residues long. V was trimmed by 3 bases and J by 9 bases, leaving 12 bases between them. The table lists this clone with a few counts. Antigen unknown. Sample: central memory CD4+ T cells from blood. This chain connects TRBV7-2 to TRBJ2-1, with unresolved D. This TCR was sampled from a young man with type 1 diabetes. The CDR3 protein is CASSFGRKLEQFF. CDR3 in DNA: TGTGCCAGCAGCTTCGGTCGTAAGCTTGAGCAGTTCTTC.